This TCR beta chain was documented in a study of identical twins. Points on this clonotype: Its target is unknown.

Germline V CDR1 and CDR2: MNHNS, SASEGT. The V gene end was trimmed by 6 bases and the J gene end by 5 bases; junction bases not matched to a gene: 8. CDR3 length: 15 residues. TCRdb processed the 5' RACE reads anew with MiXCR; each CDR3 protein has one entry. The sample records some 440,000 distinct CDR3 sequences, about 24% being singletons. Broader study findings: It was cross-sectional statistical analysis, not following the same donors, that the conclusions relied on.

A further study also used this sample, focusing on T cells expressing NK-cell markers. As that study records: Researchers report these clonotypes also headed the CD3+CD56-NKG2C+ fraction in four donors.

The sequenced sample consisted of CD4+ T cells sorted from blood. The V gene is TRBV6-1, the J gene TRBJ1-1; TRBD1 agrees at 11 bases. The sequence came from a woman aged 18-29 years in good health. CDR3 nucleotides: TGTGCCAGCAGAACCCCGGACAGGGGGCGGACTGAAGCTTTCTTT. Protein sequence: CASRTPDRGRTEAFF.